Listed below are T cell receptor beta chains from one sample, sequenced in a study of blood T cell repertoires in COVID-19. Assay: immunoSEQ multiplex PCR; the TCRdb copy retains only in-frame clones and omits some. The sample gives some 150,000 clones, about 86% of which show up once; 3.5% to 4% is in the top ten. Sequencing was carried out using PBMCs or T cells enriched from blood (not recorded which). The receptors originated from a woman between 45 and 65 years old in a cohort exposed to, infected with or recovered from COVID-19 (not recorded which). Both conserved end residues are part of each CDR3. A D gene is named only where the DNA matches it firmly.

V: TRBV28; J: TRBJ2-3; D: TRBD2; CDR3: CASSNKLAGRTDTQYF
V: TRBV18; J: TRBJ2-7; D: TRBD2; CDR3: CASSPASGKAYEQYF
V: TRBV7-9; J: TRBJ1-1; D: -; CDR3: CASSLALRPDTEAFF
V: TRBV7-9; J: TRBJ2-7; D: -; CDR3: CASSSRSYEQYF
V: TRBV2; J: TRBJ1-6; D: -; CDR3: CASKGFPASPLHF
V: TRBV5-4; J: TRBJ2-6; D: -; CDR3: CASSLDRTGANVLTF
V: TRBV30; J: TRBJ1-1; D: TRBD1; CDR3: CAWSLPRTGGAENTEAFF
V: TRBV30; J: TRBJ2-1; D: TRBD1; CDR3: CAWSGTGAYNEQFF
V: TRBV28; J: TRBJ1-4; D: -; CDR3: CASSFISTASTNEKLFF
V: TRBV7-6; J: TRBJ2-7; D: -; CDR3: CASTPDKDSYEQYF
V: TRBV3-1/TRBV3-2; J: TRBJ1-6; D: TRBD1; CDR3: CASSQDGQGVSPLHF
V: TRBV27; J: TRBJ1-4; D: TRBD1; CDR3: CASSSGQGKLFF
V: TRBV28; J: TRBJ1-1; D: -; CDR3: CASSDRGGDTEAFF
V: TRBV24-1; J: TRBJ2-3; D: TRBD1; CDR3: CATSEPRTGADTQYF
V: TRBV14; J: TRBJ1-3; D: TRBD1; CDR3: CASSHQDRANFGNTIYF
V: TRBV7-9; J: TRBJ2-1; D: -; CDR3: CASSLDYRPNEQFF
V: TRBV3-1/TRBV3-2; J: TRBJ1-3; D: -; CDR3: CASSQEQDSGNTIYF
V: TRBV5-6; J: TRBJ1-3; D: -; CDR3: CASSLRNRAGNTIYF
V: TRBV10-2; J: TRBJ1-3; D: -; CDR3: CASSDRVAPGNTIYF
V: TRBV9; J: TRBJ2-7; D: TRBD1; CDR3: CASSSDRAPYEQYF
V: TRBV10-3; J: TRBJ2-1; D: TRBD2; CDR3: CAIADTGLRPNEQFF
V: TRBV28; J: TRBJ1-5; D: -; CDR3: CASSPPPVMSNQPQHF
V: TRBV28; J: TRBJ1-4; D: -; CDR3: CASSHGGAGEKLFF
V: TRBV28; J: TRBJ1-5; D: TRBD1; CDR3: CASRSQGAGNQPQHF
V: TRBV12-3/TRBV12-4; J: TRBJ2-3; D: -; CDR3: CASSNTDTQYF
V: TRBV19; J: TRBJ2-3; D: TRBD1; CDR3: CASRQGQETDTQYF
V: TRBV12-3/TRBV12-4; J: TRBJ2-7; D: TRBD1; CDR3: CASQGATYEQYF
V: TRBV28; J: TRBJ2-7; D: TRBD1; CDR3: CASSLGGTGIYEQYF
V: TRBV4-1; J: TRBJ2-5; D: -; CDR3: CASSQRSQGLGTQYF
V: TRBV21-1; J: TRBJ1-5; D: -; CDR3: CASSTYRVSNQPQHF
V: TRBV3-1/TRBV3-2; J: TRBJ2-5; D: TRBD2; CDR3: CASSQDTPGGETQYF
V: TRBV19; J: TRBJ2-3; D: TRBD2; CDR3: CASMGREGPDTQYF
V: TRBV6-5; J: TRBJ1-1; D: -; CDR3: CASSYSAGDTEAFF
V: TRBV2; J: TRBJ2-2; D: -; CDR3: CASSAVGRNTGELFF
V: TRBV5-5; J: TRBJ2-7; D: TRBD2; CDR3: CASSPGLAASYEQYF
V: TRBV5-1; J: TRBJ2-7; D: -; CDR3: CASSLEGTRGTYEQYF
V: TRBV11-1; J: TRBJ2-7; D: -; CDR3: CASSRTALAYEQYF
V: TRBV5-1; J: TRBJ2-5; D: TRBD1; CDR3: CASSLGLGQGIQETQYF
V: TRBV7-2; J: TRBJ2-3; D: -; CDR3: CASSSGRLSTDTQYF
V: TRBV4-2; J: TRBJ2-3; D: -; CDR3: CASSQQVQDTQYF
V: TRBV15; J: TRBJ2-2; D: -; CDR3: CATSRDRGFAGELFF
V: TRBV6-6; J: TRBJ1-2; D: -; CDR3: CASSATGALYGYTF
V: TRBV3-1/TRBV3-2; J: TRBJ2-2; D: TRBD2; CDR3: CASSQPSGGDMGELFF
V: TRBV11-3; J: TRBJ2-1; D: TRBD2; CDR3: CASSLGAGGPVNEQFF
V: TRBV14; J: TRBJ1-6; D: TRBD1; CDR3: CASSPLGNRQGYNSPLHF
V: TRBV3-1/TRBV3-2; J: TRBJ2-3; D: -; CDR3: CASSQDLMGGTQYF
V: TRBV28; J: TRBJ2-3; D: TRBD2; CDR3: CASSLRQRGASDTQYF
V: TRBV11-2; J: TRBJ1-6; D: -; CDR3: CASSLDLYRVNSPLHF
V: TRBV15; J: TRBJ1-4; D: -; CDR3: CATSRQGQGKTEKLFF